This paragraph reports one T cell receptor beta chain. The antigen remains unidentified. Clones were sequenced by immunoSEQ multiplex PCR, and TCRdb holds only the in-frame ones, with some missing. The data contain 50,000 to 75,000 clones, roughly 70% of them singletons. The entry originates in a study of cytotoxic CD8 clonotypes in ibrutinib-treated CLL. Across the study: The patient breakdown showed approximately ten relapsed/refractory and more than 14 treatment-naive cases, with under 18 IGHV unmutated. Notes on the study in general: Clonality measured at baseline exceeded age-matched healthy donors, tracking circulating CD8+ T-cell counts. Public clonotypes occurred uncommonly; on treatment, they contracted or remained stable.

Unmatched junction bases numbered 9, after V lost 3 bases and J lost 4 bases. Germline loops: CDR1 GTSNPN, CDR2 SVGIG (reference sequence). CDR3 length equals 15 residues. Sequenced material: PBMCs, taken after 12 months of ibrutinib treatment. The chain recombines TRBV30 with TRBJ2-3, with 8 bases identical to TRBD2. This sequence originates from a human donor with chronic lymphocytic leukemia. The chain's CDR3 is CAWSPLSGSADTQYF. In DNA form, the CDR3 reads TGTGCCTGGAGCCCTTTAAGCGGGAGCGCAGATACGCAGTATTTT.